This TCR beta chain was found in a study of response to subunit inactivated influenza vaccine. The germline gives CDR1 SQVTM, CDR2 ANQGSEA. Trimming took off 7 bases at V and 5 bases at J, with 17 bases between the two ends. The CDR3 length is 14 residues. TCRdb itself ran the RT-PCR reads through MiXCR, one entry per CDR3 protein. Among hundreds of thousands of distinct CDR3 sequences listed, roughly 14% were seen once. The source material was PBMCs from blood, sampled 11 to 12 days after vaccination. V usage is TRBV29-1 and J usage is TRBJ1-4; no reliable D call. This TCR derives from a man between 45 and 60 years old who received an inactivated influenza vaccine. The chain's CDR3 is CSASDSGKNEKLFF. The CDR3 nucleotides are TGCAGCGCAAGCGATTCCGGGAAAAATGAAAAACTGTTTTTT.